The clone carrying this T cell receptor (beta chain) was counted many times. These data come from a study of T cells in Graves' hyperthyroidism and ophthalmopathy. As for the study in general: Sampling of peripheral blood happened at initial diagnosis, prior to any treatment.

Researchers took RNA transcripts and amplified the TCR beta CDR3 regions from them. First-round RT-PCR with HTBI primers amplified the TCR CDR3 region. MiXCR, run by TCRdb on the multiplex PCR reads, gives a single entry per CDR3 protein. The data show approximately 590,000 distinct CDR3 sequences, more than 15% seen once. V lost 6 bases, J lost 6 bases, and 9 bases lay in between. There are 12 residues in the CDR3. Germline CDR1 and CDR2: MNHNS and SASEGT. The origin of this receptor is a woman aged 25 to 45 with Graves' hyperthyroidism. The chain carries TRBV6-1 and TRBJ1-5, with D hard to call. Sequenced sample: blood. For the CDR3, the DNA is TGTGCCAGCAGGGTGGAGGTTCAGCCCCAGCATTTT. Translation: CASRVEVQPQHF.